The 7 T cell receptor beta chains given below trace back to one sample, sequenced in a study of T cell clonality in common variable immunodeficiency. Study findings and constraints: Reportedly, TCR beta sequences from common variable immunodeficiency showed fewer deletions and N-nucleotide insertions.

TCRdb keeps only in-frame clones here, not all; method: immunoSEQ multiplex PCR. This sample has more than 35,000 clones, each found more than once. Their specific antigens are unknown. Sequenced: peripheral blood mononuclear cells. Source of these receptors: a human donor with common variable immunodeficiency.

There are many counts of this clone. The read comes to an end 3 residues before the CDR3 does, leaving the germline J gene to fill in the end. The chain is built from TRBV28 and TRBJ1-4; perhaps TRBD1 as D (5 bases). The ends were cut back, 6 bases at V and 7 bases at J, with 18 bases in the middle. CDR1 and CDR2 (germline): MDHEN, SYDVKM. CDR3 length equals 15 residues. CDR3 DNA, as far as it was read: TGTGCCAGCAGACCGGGGGTAGGGCAGGCTGAAAAA. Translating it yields CASRPGVGQAEK. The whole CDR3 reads CASRPGVGQAEKLFF.

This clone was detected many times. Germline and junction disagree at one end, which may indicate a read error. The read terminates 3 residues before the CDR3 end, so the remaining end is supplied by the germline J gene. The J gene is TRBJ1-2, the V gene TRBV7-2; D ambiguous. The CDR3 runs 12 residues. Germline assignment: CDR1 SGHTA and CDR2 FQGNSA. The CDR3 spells CASSSGNYGYTF. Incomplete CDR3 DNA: TGTGCGAGCAGCTCAGGAAACTATGGC.

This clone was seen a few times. The chain's CDR3 is CAWSISTVAKYSNQPQHF. The sequenced part of the CDR3 DNA is TGTGCCTGGAGTATTTCGACAGTCGCCAAGTATAGCAATCAGCCC. The chain links TRBV30 to TRBJ1-5, with a weak D call TRBD1 (5 bases). The read falls 3 residues short of the CDR3 end, and the missing part is taken from the germline J gene. Trimming took off 2 bases at V and 0 bases at J, with 20 bases between the two ends. The CDR3 runs to 18 residues. CDR1 GTSNPN and CDR2 SVGIG come from the germline V gene (reference sequence).

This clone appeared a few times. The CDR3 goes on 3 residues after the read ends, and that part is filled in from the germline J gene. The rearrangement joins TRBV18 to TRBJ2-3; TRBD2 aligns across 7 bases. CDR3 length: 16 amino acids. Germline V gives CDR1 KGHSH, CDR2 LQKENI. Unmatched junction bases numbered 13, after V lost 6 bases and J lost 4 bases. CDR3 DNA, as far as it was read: TGTGCCAGCTCTCCTTCCGTGAAGCTAGCGGCAGATACG. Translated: CASSPSVKLAADT. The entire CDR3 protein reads CASSPSVKLAADTQYF.

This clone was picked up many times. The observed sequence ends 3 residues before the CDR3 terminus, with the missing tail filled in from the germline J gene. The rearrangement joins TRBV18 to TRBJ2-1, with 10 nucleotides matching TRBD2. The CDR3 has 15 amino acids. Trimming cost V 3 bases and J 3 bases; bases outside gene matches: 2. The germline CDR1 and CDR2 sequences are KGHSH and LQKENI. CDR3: CASSPGTSVYNEQFF. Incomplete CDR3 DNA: TGTGCCAGCTCACCCGGGACTAGCGTCTACAATGAG.

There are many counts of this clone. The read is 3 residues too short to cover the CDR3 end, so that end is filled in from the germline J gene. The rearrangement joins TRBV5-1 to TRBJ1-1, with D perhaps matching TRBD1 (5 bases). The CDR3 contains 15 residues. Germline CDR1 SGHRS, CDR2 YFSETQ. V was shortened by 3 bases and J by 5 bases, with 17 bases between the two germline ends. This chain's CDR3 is CASSYLSGQETEAFF. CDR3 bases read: TGCGCCAGCAGCTACCTCTCAGGGCAAGAAACTGAA.

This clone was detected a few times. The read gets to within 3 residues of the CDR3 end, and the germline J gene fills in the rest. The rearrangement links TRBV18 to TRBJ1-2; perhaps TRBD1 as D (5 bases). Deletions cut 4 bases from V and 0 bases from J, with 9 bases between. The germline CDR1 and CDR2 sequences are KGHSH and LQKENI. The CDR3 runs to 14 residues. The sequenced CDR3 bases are TGTGCCAGCTCACTGGACAACCCTAACTATGGC. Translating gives CASSLDNPNYG. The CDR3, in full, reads CASSLDNPNYGYTF.